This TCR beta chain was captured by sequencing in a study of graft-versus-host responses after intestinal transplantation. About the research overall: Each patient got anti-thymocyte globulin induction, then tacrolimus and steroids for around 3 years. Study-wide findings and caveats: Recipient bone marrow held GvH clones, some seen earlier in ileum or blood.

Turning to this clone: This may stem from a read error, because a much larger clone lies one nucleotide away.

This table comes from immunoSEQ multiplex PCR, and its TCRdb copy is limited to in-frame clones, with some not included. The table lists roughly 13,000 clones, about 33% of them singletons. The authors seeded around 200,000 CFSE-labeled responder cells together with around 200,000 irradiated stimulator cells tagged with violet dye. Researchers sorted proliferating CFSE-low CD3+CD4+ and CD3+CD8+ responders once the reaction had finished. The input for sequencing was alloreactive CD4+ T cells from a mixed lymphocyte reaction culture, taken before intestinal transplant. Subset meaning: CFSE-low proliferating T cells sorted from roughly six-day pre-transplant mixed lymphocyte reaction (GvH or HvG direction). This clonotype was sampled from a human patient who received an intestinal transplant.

CDR3 protein: CASSLGGHEQFF. The CDR3 DNA sequence: TGCGCCAGCAGCCTTGGAGGGCATGAGCAGTTCTTC. The chain is built from TRBV5-1 and TRBJ2-1, with D tentatively TRBD2 (6 bases). Trimming removed 4 bases at V and 8 bases at J, with 10 bases between. The CDR3 totals 12 residues. The germline gives CDR1 SGHRS, CDR2 YFSETQ. The full variable domain, its missing parts supplied by reference TRBV5-1 and TRBJ2-1, is KAGVTQTPRYLIKTRGQQVTLSCSPISGHRSVSWYQQTPGQGLQFLFEYFSETQRNKGNFPGRFSGRQFSNSRSEMNVSTLELGDSALYLCASSLGGHEQFFGPGTRLTVL.